The 23 T cell receptor beta chains given below trace back to one sample, sequenced in a study of T cells in Graves' hyperthyroidism and ophthalmopathy. Researchers amplified the TCR beta CDR3 regions from RNA transcripts. In the first-round RT-PCR of the TCR CDR3, the HTBI primer set was used. In TCRdb, the multiplex PCR reads were re-called with MiXCR into one record per CDR3 protein. The sample consists of 95,000 to 110,000 distinct CDR3 sequences, 45% to 50% of them appearing once. The sequencing sample was made of blood. The origin of the receptors is a man aged 40-49 years with Graves' hyperthyroidism.

The gene calls are TRBV20-1 and TRBJ1-5; a weak D match, TRBD1 (6 bases). Trimming removed 6 bases at V and 3 bases at J, with 15 bases between. The CDR3 consists of 14 residues. The germline V gene encodes CDR1 DFQATT and CDR2 SNEGSKA (reference sequence). The CDR3 spells CSATTRGANQPQHF. The CDR3 bases are TGCAGTGCAACCACTCGGGGGGCCAATCAGCCCCAGCATTTT.

This clonotype was observed at least ten times. The chain recombines TRBV2 with TRBJ1-5; 7 nucleotides agree with TRBD1. V lost 5 bases and J lost 4; bases outside the gene matches: 5. The germline V gene has CDR1 SNHLY and CDR2 FYNNEI. This CDR3 region has 14 residues. The CDR3 nucleotides read TGTGCCAGCAGTTCAGGGGGGATGAATCAGCCCCAGCATTTT. This translates into CASSSGGMNQPQHF.

In its sample, this clonotype was seen once. The chain is built from TRBV2 and TRBJ2-7; 9 positions agree with TRBD1. After removal of 5 bases from V and 3 bases from J, the junction contained 8 bases not matched to a gene. The CDR3 length is 15 residues. CDR1 is SNHLY and CDR2 is FYNNEI in the germline V gene. The CDR3, as DNA: TGTGCCAGCAGTTCTACCGGGACAGGGTACTACGAGCAGTACTTC. Amino acids: CASSSTGTGYYEQYF.

This clonotype was detected ten times or more. This chain connects TRBV27 to TRBJ2-7; 7 positions agree with TRBD1. Germline-derived CDR1 and CDR2 are MNHEY and SMNVEV (reference sequence). The CDR3 consists of 13 residues. V trimming: 5 bases; J trimming: 0 bases; junction bases outside the gene matches: 1. This CDR3 reads CASSRDSSYEQYF. The CDR3 nucleotides are TGTGCCAGCAGTCGGGACAGCTCCTACGAGCAGTACTTC.

The chain carries TRBV20-1 and TRBJ1-6; 11 bases line up with TRBD1. V lost 3 bases and J lost 9; bases outside the gene matches: 1. CDR3 length equals 13 residues. CDR1 is DFQATT and CDR2 is SNEGSKA in the germline V gene (reference sequence). The CDR3 nucleotides are TGCAGTGCTAGTGGGACAGGGGGTTCACCCCTCCACTTT. It is translated as CSASGTGGSPLHF.

In this sample, this clonotype turned up a few times. The V gene is TRBV18, the J gene TRBJ2-5, with D hard to call. V dropped 3 bases and J dropped 5 bases, with 4 bases sitting between them. Germline CDR1 KGHSH, CDR2 LQKENI. This CDR3 spans 11 amino acids. The CDR3 sequence is CASSPAETQYF. For the CDR3, the DNA is TGTGCCAGCTCACCCGCCGAGACCCAGTACTTC.

This clonotype has a count of ten or more. The CDR3 here is CAISESVGTERANTEAFF. CDR3 nucleotides: TGTGCCATCAGTGAGTCTGTTGGGACGGAAAGGGCGAACACTGAAGCTTTCTTT. J is TRBJ1-1 and V is TRBV10-3; weak D call: TRBD1 (5 bases). Germline CDR1 and CDR2: ENHRY and SYGVKD. The V end lost 0 bases, the J end lost 1 base, and 18 bases lay between the germline ends. The CDR3 loop spans 18 amino acids.

This clonotype was seen many times. The CDR3 here is CASSATSGPSYNEQFF. Here the CDR3 DNA reads TGTGCCAGCAGCGCCACTTCGGGCCCCTCCTACAATGAGCAGTTCTTC. V usage is TRBV9 and J usage is TRBJ2-1; D unclear. The length of the CDR3 is 16 residues. V lost 3 bases, J lost 0 bases, and 13 bases lay in between. In germline, CDR1 is SGDLS, CDR2 YYNGEE.

Comment on this clonotype: One end of the junction varies from germline; a read error may be responsible. The chain uses TRBV15 and TRBJ2-6; 10 bases match TRBD1. This CDR3 spans 14 amino acids. Germline values: CDR1 LNHNV, CDR2 YYDKDF (reference sequence). The CDR3 here is CATRRGTGVYVLTF. CDR3 nucleotide sequence: TGTGCCACCAGGAGAGGGACAGGGGTGTACGTCCTGACTTTC.

This clonotype was picked up many times. The gene calls are TRBV7-6 and TRBJ2-5; 8 bases map to TRBD2. The CDR3 sequence is 15 residues long. Germline-derived CDR1 and CDR2 are SGHVS and FNYEAQ. With V trimmed by 1 base and J by 5 bases, 6 bases remained unmatched. The CDR3: CASSLGGSGIETQYF. The CDR3 bases are TGTGCCAGCAGCTTAGGTGGTAGCGGGATCGAGACCCAGTACTTC. Full variable domain (outside the CDR3, taken from reference TRBV7-6 and TRBJ2-5): GAGVSQSPRYKVTKRGQDVALRCDPISGHVSLYWYRQALGQGPEFLTYFNYEAQQDKSGLPNDRFSAERPEGSISTLTIQRTEQRDSAMYRCASSLGGSGIETQYFGPGTRLLVL.

The sample holds many counts of this clonotype. The chain employs TRBV4-2 and TRBJ1-5, with 9 bases aligning to TRBD1. CDR3 length: 16 amino acids. Germline V CDR1 and CDR2: LGHNA, YNFKEQ. The V gene end was trimmed by 1 base and the J gene end by 4 bases; junction bases not matched to a gene: 5. The CDR3 region is CASSQGGTGINQPQHF. The CDR3 bases are TGTGCCAGCAGCCAAGGTGGGACAGGGATAAATCAGCCCCAGCATTTT.

This clonotype was picked up many times. The chain joins TRBV5-8 to TRBJ2-1; no firm D call. Trimming cost V 0 bases and J 5 bases, with 12 bases left between them. Per germline, CDR1 SGHTS and CDR2 YDEGEE. The CDR3 consists of 15 residues. CDR3 nucleotides: TGTGCCAGCAGCTTGGTGGTAGCAGATGACAATGAGCAGTTCTTC. Protein sequence: CASSLVVADDNEQFF.

In its sample, this clonotype was seen a few times. The chain recombines TRBV12-3 or TRBV12-4 with TRBJ2-7; either TRBD1 or TRBD2 may fit D (5 bases each). The CDR3 contains 10 residues. CDR3 residues: CASSLEGTLV. The CDR3, as DNA: TGTGCCAGCAGTTTAGAAGGGACGCTTGTT.

The chain couples TRBV6-5 to TRBJ2-7; 9 nucleotides line up with TRBD1. Trimming at V came to 4 bases and at J to 0 bases, leaving 7 bases not matched to a gene. This CDR3 contains 16 residues. Per the germline V gene, CDR1 is MNHEY and CDR2 is SVGAGI. The CDR3 sequence: CASSSPGQGSSYEQYF. The CDR3 DNA is TGTGCCAGCAGTTCGCCGGGACAGGGTTCCTCCTACGAGCAGTACTTC.

This clonotype showed up many times. The CDR3 DNA is TGTGCCAGCAGCCTTCGGATCTCTGGGGCCAACGTCCTGACTTTC. Translation: CASSLRISGANVLTF. The rearrangement joins TRBV5-6 to TRBJ2-6; D is unclear. Germline V CDR1 and CDR2: SGHDT, YYEEEE. Deletions cut 4 bases from V and 0 bases from J, with 8 bases between. The CDR3 has 15 residues.

The chain employs TRBV29-1 and TRBJ2-1, with 12 bases lining up with TRBD1. CDR3 length: 15 amino acids. V gave up 8 bases and J gave up 8 bases; unmatched junction bases: 13. Germline lookup yields CDR1 SQVTM and CDR2 ANQGSEA. CDR3 DNA sequence: TGCAGCAGTTTATACGGGACAGGGGGCCGGGATGAGCAGTTCTTC. This codes for CSSLYGTGGRDEQFF.

This clonotype was recorded at least ten times. The chain combines TRBV7-3 with TRBJ2-5, with a weak D call TRBD2 (7 bases). Germline V gives CDR1 SGHTA, CDR2 FQGTGA. Trimming left V 5 bases short and J 5 bases short, with 18 bases between. The CDR3 loop spans 15 amino acids. The CDR3 DNA reads as TGTGCCAGCAGCCCTTATGGGGGGGCCGGGGAGACCCAGTACTTC. Protein product: CASSPYGGAGETQYF.

This clonotype appeared many times. The chain has TRBV5-1 and TRBJ2-1; perhaps TRBD1 as D (6 bases). Germline lookup yields CDR1 SGHRS and CDR2 YFSETQ. The germline V and J ends were trimmed by 4 bases and 2 bases, with 16 bases remaining between them. This CDR3 is 16 amino acids long. CDR3 nucleotide sequence: TGCGCCAGCAGCGGCAGGGGCGCTACCGCCTACAATGAGCAGTTCTTC. Translation: CASSGRGATAYNEQFF.

The sample holds many counts of this clonotype. This rearrangement joins TRBV19 to TRBJ2-5; TRBD1 is a possible D gene (6 bases). The CDR3 is made up of 14 amino acids. Trimming left V 6 bases short and J 5 bases short, with 16 bases between. Germline V gives CDR1 LNHDA, CDR2 SQIVND (reference sequence). The CDR3 DNA reads as TGTGCCAGTAGCGGACAGAACTGGGAGGAGACCCAGTACTTC. Translated, it gives CASSGQNWEETQYF.

The genes are TRBV5-4 and TRBJ1-5; 10 bases are a match to TRBD1. With V trimmed by 5 bases and J by 7 bases, 6 bases remained unmatched. CDR3 length equals 14 residues. Germline V gene lookup returns CDR1 SGHNT and CDR2 YYREEE (reference sequence). DNA of the CDR3: TGTGCCAGCAGTAAAGGACAGGGGGAACAGCCCCAGCATTTT. Translated: CASSKGQGEQPQHF.

This clonotype has ten or more counts. The V and J genes are TRBV9 and TRBJ2-1, with 7 positions matching TRBD1. Germline assignment: CDR1 SGDLS and CDR2 YYNGEE. The CDR3 is made up of 13 amino acids. The J segment lost 12 bases and the V segment lost 4 bases, leaving 10 bases of the junction unmatched. CDR3 nucleotides: TGTGCCAGCAGCCCTAGAGACAGGGTTTTGCAGTTCTTC. This codes for CASSPRDRVLQFF.

The chain joins TRBV25-1 to TRBJ2-3, with D unclear. This CDR3 contains 15 residues. CDR1 is MGHDK and CDR2 is SYGVNS in the germline V gene. Deletions cut 4 bases from V and 0 bases from J, with 11 bases between. CDR3 loop: CASSGLYSSTDTQYF. The CDR3 nucleotides are TGTGCCAGCAGTGGACTGTATTCTAGCACAGATACGCAGTATTTT.

V usage is TRBV25-1 and J usage is TRBJ1-2; D gene unclear. The germline V gene has CDR1 MGHDK and CDR2 SYGVNS. The V end lost 8 bases, the J end lost 4 bases, and 17 bases lay between the germline ends. The CDR3 is made up of 14 amino acids. DNA of the CDR3: TGTGCCAGCTCACCAGATGTTCAGACCTATGGCTACACCTTC. It translates to CASSPDVQTYGYTF.